The entry below describes one TCR beta chain. The table came from immunoSEQ multiplex PCR; TCRdb's copy has only in-frame clones and leaves some out. The table has around 88,000 clones, more than 80% seen once. V shed 1 base and J 0 bases; nucleotides not matched to a gene: 6. There are 18 residues in the CDR3. Germline loops: CDR1 SGHNT, CDR2 YENEEA. This record belongs to a study of preoperative IRX-2 immunotherapy in early breast cancer. Treatment given: preoperative locoregional IRX-2 cytokine immunotherapy. Preoperative locoregional IRX-2 cytokine immunotherapy was tested in the phase Ib source study.

This chain links TRBV11-3 with TRBJ2-2; 9 bases are a match to TRBD1. Sequences were derived from tumor tissue, sampled after IRX-2 immunotherapy. This sequence was found in a human donor with breast cancer. This chain's CDR3 is CASSLGTGAFTNTGELFF. As DNA, the CDR3 is TGTGCCAGCAGCTTAGGGACAGGGGCATTTACGAACACCGGGGAGCTGTTTTTT.